The clone carrying this TCR beta chain occurred once. The CDR3 extends over 16 amino acids. The V end lost 0 bases, the J end lost 0 bases, and 13 bases lay between the germline ends. Per the germline V gene, CDR1 is SGDLS and CDR2 is YYNGEE. Sequencing was performed with immunoSEQ multiplex PCR; in TCRdb, only in-frame clones are kept and a portion is missing. The table has roughly 87,000 clones, roughly 93% seen once; the top ten hold approximately 0.7%. Autoimmune disease history or systemic immunosuppression excluded patients. The sample belongs to a study of OX40 agonist ivuxolimab in advanced cancers. Study-level information: Three patients, one with hepatocellular carcinoma and two with cutaneous melanoma, responded partially.

The material was CD4+ or CD8+ T cells sorted from blood, obtained in a trial of the OX40 agonist ivuxolimab. This clonotype originated in an adult with an advanced solid tumor such as melanoma, head and neck, liver or kidney cancer. This chain connects TRBV9 to TRBJ2-7, with D perhaps TRBD2 (5 bases). The DNA for the CDR3 is TGTGCCAGCAGCGTAGGAGGGAATTCCCCCTCCTACGAGCAGTACTTC. This translates into CASSVGGNSPSYEQYF.